Listed below are T cell receptor beta chains from one sample, sequenced in a study of T cell responses to AZD1222 COVID-19 vaccine. TCRdb's table, derived via immunoSEQ multiplex PCR, lists solely in-frame clones and lacks some. The sample consists of tens of thousands of clones, about 90% of them appearing once. The sample consisted of peripheral blood, taken on day 0 of AZD1222 vaccination. Receptors were obtained from an adult in good health. Each CDR3 is given with its conserved first and last residue. A D gene is named only where the DNA matches it firmly. The size entry is marked missing in some rows and otherwise reads once, few, many or a size class.

D gene	clone size	J gene	V gene	CDR3 protein	CDR3 DNA
TRBD1	NA	TRBJ2-1	TRBV23-1	CASRPFPQGRKNEQFF	TGCGCCAGCAGACCGTTCCCACAGGGGCGGAAGAATGAGCAGTTCTTC
NA	NA	TRBJ1-2	TRBV19	CATRRGYGYTF	TGTGCCACCCGACGGGGTTATGGCTACACCTTC
NA	NA	TRBJ1-4	TRBV29-1	CSATTANEKLFF	TGCAGCGCCACGACAGCTAATGAAAAACTGTTTTTT
TRBD2	NA	TRBJ2-5	TRBV6-5	CASSSNSGEKETQYF	TGTGCCAGCAGTTCCAATAGCGGGGAGAAAGAGACCCAGTACTTC
NA	NA	TRBJ2-2	TRBV6-4	CASSHGLTGELFF	TGTGCCAGCAGCCACGGACTAACCGGGGAGCTGTTTTTT
NA	NA	TRBJ2-7	TRBV7-8	CASSLARSGHEQYF	TGTGCCAGCAGCTTAGCGCGGAGCGGCCACGAGCAGTACTTC
NA	NA	TRBJ1-6	TRBV3-1/TRBV3-2	CASSPNTNHNSPLHF	TGTGCCAGCAGCCCCAACACCAATCATAATTCACCCCTCCACTTT
TRBD1	once	TRBJ1-1	TRBV28	CASSPRTGSKLMNTEAFF	TGTGCCAGCAGTCCCCGGACAGGGAGCAAATTAATGAACACTGAAGCTTTCTTT
NA	few	TRBJ2-3	TRBV19	CASKIAGTSTDTQYF	TGTGCCAGTAAAATCGCTGGAACTAGCACAGATACGCAGTATTTT
TRBD1	NA	TRBJ1-2	TRBV3-1/TRBV3-2	CASSRQDRGLGGYTF	TGTGCCAGCAGCCGCCAGGACAGGGGGCTCGGCGGCTACACCTTC
NA	NA	TRBJ2-7	TRBV21-1	CATQRDRQLAGTYEQYF	TGTGCCACCCAGCGGGACAGGCAACTAGCGGGTACCTACGAGCAGTACTTC
NA	once	TRBJ1-2	TRBV5-8	CASSEGARSYGYTF	TGTGCCAGCAGCGAAGGGGCCAGAAGTTATGGCTACACCTTC
NA	NA	TRBJ1-5	TRBV4-1	CASSQDPYQPQHF	TGCGCCAGCAGCCAAGACCCGTATCAGCCCCAGCATTTT
TRBD1	NA	TRBJ1-1	TRBV7-9	CASSLLTGGTEAFF	TGTGCCAGCAGCTTATTGACAGGGGGCACTGAAGCTTTCTTT
TRBD1	few	TRBJ1-1	TRBV4-1	CASSHGTANTEAFF	TGCGCCAGCAGCCACGGGACAGCCAACACTGAAGCTTTCTTT
NA	NA	TRBJ1-5	TRBV19	CASKLQGSGQPQHF	TGTGCCAGTAAGTTACAGGGAAGCGGGCAGCCCCAGCATTTT
NA	NA	TRBJ1-1	TRBV30	CAWVTGQGYTEAFF	TGTGCCTGGGTAACTGGCCAGGGCTACACTGAAGCTTTCTTT
NA	NA	TRBJ1-2	TRBV6-5	CASSYGRSNYGYTF	TGTGCCAGCAGTTACGGCAGAAGTAACTATGGCTACACCTTC
TRBD2	NA	TRBJ2-3	TRBV5-1	CASRLAGGGTDTQYF	TGCGCCAGCAGACTAGCGGGGGGAGGCACAGATACGCAGTATTTT
NA	NA	TRBJ1-5	TRBV6-1	CASSEGGGWNQPQHF	TGTGCCAGCAGTGAAGGCGGGGGCTGGAATCAGCCCCAGCATTTT
NA	NA	TRBJ2-3	TRBV2	CASRLLQTDTQYF	TGTGCCAGCAGGCTCTTACAGACAGATACGCAGTATTTT
TRBD1	NA	TRBJ1-1	TRBV7-2	CASSFDREQAFF	TGTGCCAGCAGCTTCGACAGGGAGCAGGCTTTCTTT
NA	NA	TRBJ2-7	TRBV7-2	CASSLDSRGEQYF	TGTGCCAGCAGCTTGGACAGTAGGGGCGAGCAGTACTTC
TRBD1	once	TRBJ2-7	TRBV7-2	CASSTTGQLYEQYF	TGTGCCAGCAGCACGACAGGGCAGCTCTACGAGCAGTACTTC
TRBD2	NA	TRBJ2-1	TRBV4-3	CASSQGTSSYNEQFF	TGCGCCAGCAGCCAAGGGACTAGCAGTTACAATGAGCAGTTCTTC
TRBD1	NA	TRBJ1-2	TRBV9	CASSVRQGDTYGYTF	TGTGCCAGCAGCGTTCGACAGGGGGATACCTATGGCTACACCTTC
TRBD1	NA	TRBJ1-5	TRBV7-9	CASSLGQGYRPQHF	TGTGCCAGCAGCTTAGGACAGGGGTATCGGCCCCAGCATTTT
NA	NA	TRBJ1-1	TRBV7-3	CASSTRQSMNTEAFF	TGTGCCAGCAGCACTAGACAGAGTATGAACACTGAAGCTTTCTTT
NA	NA	TRBJ1-5	TRBV15	CATSRDPPGSSNQPQHF	TGTGCCACCAGCAGAGATCCACCAGGATCTAGCAATCAGCCCCAGCATTTT
NA	once	TRBJ2-7	TRBV29-1	CSVFNREPYEQYF	TGCAGCGTTTTCAACCGGGAGCCCTACGAGCAGTACTTC
NA	NA	TRBJ2-3	TRBV6-6	CASSYVKGGNTQYF	TGTGCCAGCAGTTACGTCAAGGGGGGAAATACGCAGTATTTT
NA	NA	TRBJ1-2	TRBV27	CASSTRTPGNGYTF	TGTGCCAGCAGTACCAGGACGCCCGGTAATGGCTACACCTTC
NA	NA	TRBJ2-7	TRBV18	CASSLISGTRLSREQYF	TGTGCCAGCTCACTGATTTCTGGGACACGTTTATCTAGGGAGCAGTACTTC
NA	NA	TRBJ2-7	TRBV19	CASRERGRNSEQYF	TGTGCCAGTAGGGAAAGGGGTAGAAACAGCGAGCAGTACTTC
TRBD1	NA	TRBJ1-4	TRBV7-9	CASSYLPGTGHEKLFF	TGTGCCAGCAGTTACCTGCCCGGGACAGGGCATGAAAAACTGTTTTTT
TRBD1	NA	TRBJ1-3	TRBV7-2	CASSSSRDRKNSGNTIYF	TGTGCCAGCAGCTCGTCCCGGGACAGAAAGAACTCTGGAAACACCATATATTTT
NA	once	TRBJ1-2	TRBV30	CAWSWGHGYTF	TGTGCCTGGAGCTGGGGCCATGGCTACACCTTC
TRBD1	once	TRBJ2-7	TRBV7-8	CASSFGTGTTYEQYF	TGTGCCAGCAGCTTCGGGACAGGGACCACCTACGAGCAGTACTTC
NA	NA	TRBJ1-6	TRBV14	CASSQTLGISSPLHF	TGTGCCAGCAGCCAAACTTTGGGCATCTCTTCACCCCTCCACTTT
NA	NA	TRBJ2-1	TRBV27	CASSHLGEQFF	TGTGCCAGCAGTCATCTCGGTGAGCAGTTCTTC
NA	NA	TRBJ2-2	TRBV24-1	CATSARYSGELFF	TGTGCCACCAGTGCCCGTTATTCCGGGGAGCTGTTTTTT
NA	NA	TRBJ2-2	TRBV5-1	CASSLQGVGTGELFF	TGCGCCAGCAGCCTACAAGGGGTGGGCACCGGGGAGCTGTTTTTT